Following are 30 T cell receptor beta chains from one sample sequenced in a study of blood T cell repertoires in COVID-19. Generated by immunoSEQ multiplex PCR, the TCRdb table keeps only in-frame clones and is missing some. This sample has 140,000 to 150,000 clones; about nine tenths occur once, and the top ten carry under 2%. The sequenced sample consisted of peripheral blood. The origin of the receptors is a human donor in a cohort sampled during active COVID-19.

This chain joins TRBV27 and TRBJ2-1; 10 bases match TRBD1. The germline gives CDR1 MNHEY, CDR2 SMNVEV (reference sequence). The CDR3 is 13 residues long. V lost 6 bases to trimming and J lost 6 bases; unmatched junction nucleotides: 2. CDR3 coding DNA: TGTGCCAGCAGGACAGGGGGCTTCAATGAGCAGTTCTTC. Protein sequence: CASRTGGFNEQFF.

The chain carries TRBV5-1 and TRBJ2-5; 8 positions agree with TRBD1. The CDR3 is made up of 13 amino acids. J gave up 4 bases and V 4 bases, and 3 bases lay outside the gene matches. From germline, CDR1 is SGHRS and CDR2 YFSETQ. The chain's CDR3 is CASSLGQGETQYF. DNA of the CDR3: TGCGCCAGCAGCCTCGGACAGGGAGAGACCCAGTACTTC.

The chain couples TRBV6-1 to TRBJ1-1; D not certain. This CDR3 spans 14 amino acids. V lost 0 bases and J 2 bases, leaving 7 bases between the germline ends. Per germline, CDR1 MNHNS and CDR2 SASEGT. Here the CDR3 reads CASSEAAENTEAFF. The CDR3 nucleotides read TGTGCCAGCAGTGAAGCCGCGGAAAACACTGAAGCTTTCTTT.

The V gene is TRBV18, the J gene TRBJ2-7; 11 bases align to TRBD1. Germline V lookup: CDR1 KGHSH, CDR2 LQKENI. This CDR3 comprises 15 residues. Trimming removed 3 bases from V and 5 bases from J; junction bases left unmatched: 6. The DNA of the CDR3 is TGTGCCAGCTCACCGGGGACAGGGGGGAAAGACGAGCAGTACTTC. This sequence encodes CASSPGTGGKDEQYF.

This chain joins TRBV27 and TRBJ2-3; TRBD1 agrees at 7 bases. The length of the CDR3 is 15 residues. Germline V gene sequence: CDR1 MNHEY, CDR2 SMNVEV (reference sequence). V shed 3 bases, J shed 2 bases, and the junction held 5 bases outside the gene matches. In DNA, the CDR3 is TGTGCCAGCAGTTTCAGGGGGTGGATCACAGATACGCAGTATTTT. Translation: CASSFRGWITDTQYF.

Here the CDR3 reads CASSPGRANYEQYF. CDR3 in DNA: TGTGCCAGCTCACCGGGCAGGGCAAACTACGAGCAGTACTTC. The chain carries TRBV18 and TRBJ2-7, with D perhaps TRBD1 (5 bases). CDR3 length: 14 amino acids. V was shortened by 3 bases and J by 3 bases, with 12 bases between the two germline ends. CDR1 KGHSH and CDR2 LQKENI come from the germline V gene.

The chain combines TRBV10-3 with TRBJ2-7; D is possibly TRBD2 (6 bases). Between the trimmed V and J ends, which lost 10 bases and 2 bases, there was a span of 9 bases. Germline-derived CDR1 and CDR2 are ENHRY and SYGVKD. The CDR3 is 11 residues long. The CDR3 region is CASGATYEQYF. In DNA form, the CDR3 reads TGTGCCAGCGGGGCCACCTACGAGCAGTACTTC.

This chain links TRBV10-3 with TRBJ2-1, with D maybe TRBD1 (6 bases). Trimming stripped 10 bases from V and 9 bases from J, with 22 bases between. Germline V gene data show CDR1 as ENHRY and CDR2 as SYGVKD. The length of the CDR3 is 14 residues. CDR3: CATGDNGAEGEQFF. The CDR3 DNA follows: TGTGCCACCGGGGACAATGGTGCCGAGGGTGAGCAGTTCTTC.

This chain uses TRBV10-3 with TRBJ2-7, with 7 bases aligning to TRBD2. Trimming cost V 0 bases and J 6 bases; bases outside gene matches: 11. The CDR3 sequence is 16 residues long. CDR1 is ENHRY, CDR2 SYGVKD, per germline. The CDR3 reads CAISESVTSDNSEQYF. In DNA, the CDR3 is TGTGCCATCAGTGAGTCGGTTACTAGCGATAATAGCGAGCAGTACTTC.

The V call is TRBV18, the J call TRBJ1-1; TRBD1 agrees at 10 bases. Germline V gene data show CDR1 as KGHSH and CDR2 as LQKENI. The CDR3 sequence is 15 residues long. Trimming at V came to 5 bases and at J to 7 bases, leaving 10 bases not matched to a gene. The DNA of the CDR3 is TGTGCCAGCTCAGACAGGACAGGGGGTCTAAGTGAAGCTTTCTTT. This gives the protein CASSDRTGGLSEAFF.

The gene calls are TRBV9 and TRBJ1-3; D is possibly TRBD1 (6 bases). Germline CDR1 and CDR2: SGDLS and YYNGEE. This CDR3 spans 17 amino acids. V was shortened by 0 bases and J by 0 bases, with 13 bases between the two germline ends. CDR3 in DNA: TGTGCCAGCAGCGTAGGTGCAGGGGAGTACTCTGGAAACACCATATATTTT. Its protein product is CASSVGAGEYSGNTIYF. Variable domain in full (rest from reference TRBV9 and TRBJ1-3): DSGVTQTPKHLITATGQRVTLRCSPRSGDLSVYWYQQSLDQGLQFLIQYYNGEERAKGNILERFSAQQFPDLHSELNLSSLELGDSALYFCASSVGAGEYSGNTIYFGEGSWLTVV.

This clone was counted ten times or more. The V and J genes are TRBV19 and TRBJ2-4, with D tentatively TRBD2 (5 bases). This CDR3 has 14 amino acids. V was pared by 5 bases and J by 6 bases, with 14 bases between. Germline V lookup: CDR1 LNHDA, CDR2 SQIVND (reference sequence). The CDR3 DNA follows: TGTGCCAGTAGTCCACTTGAGCGGAGAAACATTCAGTACTTC. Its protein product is CASSPLERRNIQYF. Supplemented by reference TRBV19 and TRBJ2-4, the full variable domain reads DGGITQSPKYLFRKEGQNVTLSCEQNLNHDAMYWYRQDPGQGLRLIYYSQIVNDFQKGDIAEGYSVSREKKESFPLTVTSAQKNPTAFYLCASSPLERRNIQYFGAGTRLSVL.

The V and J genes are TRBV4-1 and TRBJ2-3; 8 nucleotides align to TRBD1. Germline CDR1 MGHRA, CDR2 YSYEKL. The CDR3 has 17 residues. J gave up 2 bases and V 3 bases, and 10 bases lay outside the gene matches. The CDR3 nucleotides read TGCGCCAGCAGCCAGGCCCAGGACAGGGAGATCACAGATACGCAGTATTTT. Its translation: CASSQAQDREITDTQYF.

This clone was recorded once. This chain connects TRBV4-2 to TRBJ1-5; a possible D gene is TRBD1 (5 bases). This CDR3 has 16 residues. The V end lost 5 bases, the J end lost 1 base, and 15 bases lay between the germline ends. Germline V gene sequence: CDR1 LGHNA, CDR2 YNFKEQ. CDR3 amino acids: CASSSESGISNQPQHF. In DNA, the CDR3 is TGTGCCAGCAGCTCCGAATCAGGGATAAGCAATCAGCCCCAGCATTTT.

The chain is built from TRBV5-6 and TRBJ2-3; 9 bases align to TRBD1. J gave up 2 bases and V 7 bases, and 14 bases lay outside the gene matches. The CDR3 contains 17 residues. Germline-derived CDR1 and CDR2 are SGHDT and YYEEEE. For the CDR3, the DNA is TGTGCCAGCCTACTCCTGGGGCGGGACAGGGTCACAGATACGCAGTATTTT. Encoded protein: CASLLLGRDRVTDTQYF. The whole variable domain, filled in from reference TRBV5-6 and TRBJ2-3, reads DAGVTQSPTHLIKTRGQQVTLRCSPKSGHDTVSWYQQALGQGPQFIFQYYEEEERQRGNFPDRFSGHQFPNYSSELNVNALLLGDSALYLCASLLLGRDRVTDTQYFGPGTRLTVL.

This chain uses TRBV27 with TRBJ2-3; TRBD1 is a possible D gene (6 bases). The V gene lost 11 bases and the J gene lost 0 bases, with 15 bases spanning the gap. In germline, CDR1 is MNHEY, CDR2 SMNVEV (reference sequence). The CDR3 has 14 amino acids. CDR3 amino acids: CASRTEPSTDTQYF. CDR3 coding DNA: TGTGCCTCACGGACAGAACCTAGCACAGATACGCAGTATTTT.

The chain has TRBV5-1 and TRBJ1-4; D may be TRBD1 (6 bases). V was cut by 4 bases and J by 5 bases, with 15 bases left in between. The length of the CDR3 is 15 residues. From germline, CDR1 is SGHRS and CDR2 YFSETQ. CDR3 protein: CASSPLTGGNEKLFF. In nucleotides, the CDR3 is TGCGCCAGCAGCCCCCTGACAGGAGGAAATGAAAAACTGTTTTTT.

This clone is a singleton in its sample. The CDR3 here is CASSGGGPVETQYF. The CDR3 nucleotides are TGTGCCAGCAGCGGGGGGGGGCCGGTAGAGACCCAGTACTTC. The chain combines TRBV5-6 with TRBJ2-5; tentative D call: TRBD2 (7 bases). In germline, CDR1 is SGHDT, CDR2 YYEEEE. The V end was cut by 4 bases, the J end by 4 bases, with 14 bases between. CDR3 length: 14 residues.

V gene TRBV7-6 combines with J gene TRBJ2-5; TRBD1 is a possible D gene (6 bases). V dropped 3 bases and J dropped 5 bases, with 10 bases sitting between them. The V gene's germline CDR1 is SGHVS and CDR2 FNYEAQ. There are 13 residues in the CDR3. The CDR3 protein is CASSFTGSETQYF. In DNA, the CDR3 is TGTGCCAGCAGCTTCACAGGGTCCGAGACCCAGTACTTC.

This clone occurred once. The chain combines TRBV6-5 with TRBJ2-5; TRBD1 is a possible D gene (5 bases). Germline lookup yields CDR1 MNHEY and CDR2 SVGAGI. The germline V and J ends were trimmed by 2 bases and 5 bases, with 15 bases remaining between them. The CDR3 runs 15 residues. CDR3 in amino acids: CASSYAGLIGETQYF. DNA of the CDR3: TGTGCCAGCAGTTACGCAGGGTTGATAGGCGAGACCCAGTACTTC.

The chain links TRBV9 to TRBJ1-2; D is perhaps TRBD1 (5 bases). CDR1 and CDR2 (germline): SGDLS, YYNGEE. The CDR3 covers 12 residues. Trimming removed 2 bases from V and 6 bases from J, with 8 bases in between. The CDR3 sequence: CASSVPTDGYTF. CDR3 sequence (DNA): TGTGCCAGCAGCGTCCCGACAGATGGCTACACCTTC.

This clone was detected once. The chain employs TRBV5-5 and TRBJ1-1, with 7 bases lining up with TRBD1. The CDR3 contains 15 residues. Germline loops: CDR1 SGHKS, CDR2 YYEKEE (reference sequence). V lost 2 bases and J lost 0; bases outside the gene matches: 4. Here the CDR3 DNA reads TGTGCCAGCAGCTTACGACAGGGATTGAACACTGAAGCTTTCTTT. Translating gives CASSLRQGLNTEAFF.

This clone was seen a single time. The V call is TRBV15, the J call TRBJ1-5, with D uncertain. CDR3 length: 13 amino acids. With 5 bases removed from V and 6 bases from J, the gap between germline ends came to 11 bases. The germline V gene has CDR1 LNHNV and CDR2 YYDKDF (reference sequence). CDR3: CATSSGFGQPQHF. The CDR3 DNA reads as TGTGCCACCAGCTCCGGGTTCGGTCAGCCCCAGCATTTT.

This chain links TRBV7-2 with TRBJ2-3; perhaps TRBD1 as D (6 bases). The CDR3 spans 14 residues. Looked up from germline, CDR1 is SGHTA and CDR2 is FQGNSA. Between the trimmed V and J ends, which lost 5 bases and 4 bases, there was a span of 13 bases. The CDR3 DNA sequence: TGTGCCAGCAGCCATACAGGGTCCGCAGATACGCAGTATTTT. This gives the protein CASSHTGSADTQYF.

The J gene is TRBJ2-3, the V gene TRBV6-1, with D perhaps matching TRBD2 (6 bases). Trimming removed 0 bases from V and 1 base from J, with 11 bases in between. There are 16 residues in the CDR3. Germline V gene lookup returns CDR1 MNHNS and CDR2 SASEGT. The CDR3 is CASSEARGWGTDTQYF. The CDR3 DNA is TGTGCCAGCAGTGAAGCGCGGGGATGGGGCACAGATACGCAGTATTTT.

The CDR3 sequence is CASSLRQVSYEQYF. The CDR3, as DNA: TGTGCCAGCAGTTTAAGACAGGTCTCCTACGAGCAGTACTTC. The rearrangement joins TRBV11-1 to TRBJ2-7, with D possibly matching TRBD1 (6 bases). V lost 6 bases, J lost 0 bases, and 12 bases lay in between. CDR3 length equals 14 residues. CDR1 and CDR2 from the germline V gene are SGHAT and FQDESV (reference sequence).

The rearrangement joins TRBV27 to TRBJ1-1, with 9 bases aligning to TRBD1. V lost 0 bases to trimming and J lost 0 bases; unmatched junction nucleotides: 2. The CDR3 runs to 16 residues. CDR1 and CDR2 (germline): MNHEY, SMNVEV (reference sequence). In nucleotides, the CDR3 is TGTGCCAGCAGTTTATCACAGGGGGCCTTGAACACTGAAGCTTTCTTT. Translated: CASSLSQGALNTEAFF.

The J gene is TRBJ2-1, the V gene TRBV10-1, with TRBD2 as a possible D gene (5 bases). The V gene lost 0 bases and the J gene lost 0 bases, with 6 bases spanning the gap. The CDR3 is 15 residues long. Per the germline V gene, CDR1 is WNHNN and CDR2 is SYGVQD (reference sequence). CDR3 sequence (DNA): TGCGCCAGCAGTGAGTCGGACTCCTCCTACAATGAGCAGTTCTTC. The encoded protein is CASSESDSSYNEQFF.

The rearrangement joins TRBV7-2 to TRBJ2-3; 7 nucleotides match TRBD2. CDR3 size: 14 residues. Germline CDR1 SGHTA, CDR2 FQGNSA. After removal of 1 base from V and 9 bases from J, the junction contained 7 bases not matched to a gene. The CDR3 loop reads CTSSLESGARTQYF. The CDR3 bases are TGTACCAGCAGCTTAGAAAGCGGGGCGCGAACGCAGTATTTT. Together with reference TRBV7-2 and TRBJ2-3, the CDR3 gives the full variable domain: GAGVSQSPSNKVTEKGKDVELRCDPISGHTALYWYRQSLGQGLEFLIYFQGNSAPDKSGLPSDRFSAERTGGSVSTLTIQRTQQEDSAVYLCTSSLESGARTQYFGPGTRLTVL.

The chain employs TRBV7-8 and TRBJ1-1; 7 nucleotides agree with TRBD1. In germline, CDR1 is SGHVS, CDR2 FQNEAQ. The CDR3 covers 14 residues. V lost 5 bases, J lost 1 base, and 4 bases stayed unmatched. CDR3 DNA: TGTGCCAGCAGCCCCAGGACAGGGAACACTGAAGCTTTCTTT. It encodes CASSPRTGNTEAFF.